The rows below give T cell receptor beta chains drawn from one sample of a study of vaccination effects on CD4 cells after COVID-19. The table came from immunoSEQ multiplex PCR; TCRdb's copy has only in-frame clones and leaves some out. The sample has roughly 45,000 clones, approximately 70% seen once. Their antigens remain unidentified. The source material was CD4+ T cells from PBMCs cultured with a peptide pool, sampled before COVID-19 vaccination. The receptors shown here come from a human donor who had a prior SARS-CoV-2 infection. Each CDR3 is given without its conserved first and last residue.

V,J,length,CDR3
TRBV6-7,TRBJ2-2,14,ASSYRAGSDTGELF
TRBV4-2,TRBJ1-2,12,ASSHEGRYYGYT
TRBV9,TRBJ2-2,15,ASSVETGTAYTGELF
TRBV5-1,TRBJ2-7,12,ASSFRETSYEQY
TRBV11-2,TRBJ2-7,14,ASSLHSSADPYEQY
TRBV5-1,TRBJ2-2,16,ASSPQTSGTTNTGELF
TRBV5-1,TRBJ2-5,14,ASSPRDSRLSETQY
TRBV30,TRBJ2-7,11,AWSVGVPYEQY
TRBV4-1,TRBJ1-6,17,ASSQRSPGQGSYNSPLH
TRBV7-3,TRBJ1-2,14,ASSLNPGQGSHGYT
TRBV10-3,TRBJ1-2,10,AIRDGNYGYT